The entry below describes one T cell receptor (beta chain). The CDR3 spans 14 residues. Germline loops: CDR1 SGHRS, CDR2 YFSETQ. Between the trimmed V and J ends, which lost 3 bases and 8 bases, there was a span of 16 bases. The record originates from a study of T cells in localized non-small cell lung cancer. The data were produced by immunoSEQ multiplex PCR, yet TCRdb's version contains in-frame clones alone and is incomplete. The repertoire holds some 2,400 clones, with 35% to 45% as singletons. The specimen was lymph node tissue, collected before any cancer treatment. The clonotype was recovered from a male donor at least 60 years old with stage II squamous cell lung carcinoma. The V gene is TRBV5-1, the J gene TRBJ2-3, with D tentatively TRBD2 (6 bases). Here the CDR3 DNA reads TGCGCCAGCAGCTCGGGACTCGGTAGGGGTACGCAGTATTTT. This translates into CASSSGLGRGTQYF.